One sample yielded the 21 T cell receptor beta chains listed below, sequenced in a study of T cell repertoires in cytomegalovirus infection. In TCRdb, the reads were re-called with MiXCR into one record per CDR3 protein. Of about 260,000 distinct CDR3 sequences in the sample, roughly an eighth were seen once. Sequenced material: PBMCs. Every receptor here comes from a human donor in good health (CMV status not recorded). Some clones in this sample may be carry-over from other donors' samples.

A few counts support this clonotype. V is TRBV12-3 or TRBV12-4 and J is TRBJ1-5; the D gene is possibly TRBD1 (5 bases). The V gene lost 6 bases and the J gene lost 2 bases, with 11 bases spanning the gap. CDR3 length equals 14 residues. The CDR3 DNA reads TGTGCCAGCAGCTCGATGGGGGGCAATCAGCCCCAGCATTTT. It translates to CASSSMGGNQPQHF.

The rearrangement links TRBV15 to TRBJ2-7; 14 positions match TRBD2. The CDR3 extends over 16 amino acids. Trimming cost V 5 bases and J 5 bases; bases outside gene matches: 8. The V gene's germline CDR1 is LNHNV and CDR2 YYDKDF (reference sequence). CDR3 sequence reads: CATSEYPGLAGDEQYF. The CDR3 DNA sequence: TGTGCCACCAGCGAATACCCGGGACTAGCGGGAGACGAGCAGTACTTC.

This chain joins TRBV29-1 and TRBJ2-5; D remains unclear. This CDR3 is built from 12 residues. CDR1 is SQVTM, CDR2 ANQGSEA, per germline. V lost 5 bases, J lost 7 bases, and 14 bases lay in between. The CDR3 DNA follows: TGCAGCGTTTCGCCTCAGGCCGGGACCCAGTACTTC. This translates into CSVSPQAGTQYF.

This clonotype was found many times. V usage is TRBV4-1 and J usage is TRBJ2-7, with TRBD1 as a possible D gene (6 bases). The CDR3 covers 15 residues. The germline CDR1 and CDR2 sequences are MGHRA and YSYEKL. V lost 4 bases to trimming and J lost 1 base, with 14 bases between them. The DNA for the CDR3 is TGCGCCAGCAGCCCCGCAGGGGCGATTTCCTACGAGCAGTACTTC. It specifies CASSPAGAISYEQYF.

The J gene is TRBJ1-2, the V gene TRBV29-1, with a tentative D call TRBD1 (6 bases). Trimming took 0 bases from V and 7 from J, leaving 9 bases between them. There are 12 residues in the CDR3. Germline V lookup: CDR1 SQVTM, CDR2 ANQGSEA. The CDR3: CSVEDGGPGYTF. The CDR3 nucleotides are TGCAGCGTTGAAGATGGGGGGCCTGGCTACACCTTC.

The sample holds many counts of this clonotype. The chain uses TRBV25-1 and TRBJ2-7; D gene unclear. This CDR3 has 15 residues. The germline CDR1 and CDR2 sequences are MGHDK and SYGVNS. Trimming left V 5 bases short and J 2 bases short, with 16 bases between. CDR3 sequence (DNA): TGTGCCAGCAGTTTCATTATTGGGATGACCTACGAGCAGTACTTC. This encodes CASSFIIGMTYEQYF.

The V call is TRBV2, the J call TRBJ2-2; maybe TRBD2 (6 bases). CDR3 length equals 15 residues. Germline CDR1 SNHLY, CDR2 FYNNEI. V was cut by 10 bases and J by 6 bases, with 21 bases left in between. The CDR3 nucleotides read TGTGCCACCGAACGGGGGAAGTTGGTCTCCGGGGAGCTGTTTTTT. Residues: CATERGKLVSGELFF.

The chain employs TRBV11-1 and TRBJ2-2; possibly TRBD2 for D (6 bases). Germline CDR1 SGHAT, CDR2 FQDESV (reference sequence). The CDR3 runs to 15 residues. The germline V and J ends were trimmed by 6 bases and 2 bases, with 13 bases remaining between them. CDR3 amino acids: CASSRPGANTGELFF. The DNA of the CDR3 is TGTGCCAGCAGTCGACCGGGAGCCAACACCGGGGAGCTGTTTTTT. The complete variable domain, with remaining parts taken from reference TRBV11-1 and TRBJ2-2, reads EAEVAQSPRYKITEKSQAVAFWCDPISGHATLYWYRQILGQGPELLVQFQDESVVDDSQLPKDRFSAERLKGVDSTLKIQPAELGDSAMYLCASSRPGANTGELFFGEGSRLTVL.

This clonotype has just a few counts. J is TRBJ2-2 and V is TRBV2, with a weak D call TRBD2 (6 bases). The CDR3 consists of 13 residues. Germline V gene sequence: CDR1 SNHLY, CDR2 FYNNEI. Trimming stripped 0 bases from V and 14 bases from J, with 13 bases between. CDR3 region: CASSEARGAFLFF. The CDR3 DNA follows: TGTGCCAGCAGTGAAGCGCGGGGCGCTTTCCTGTTTTTT.

In this sample, this clonotype turned up a few times. The chain has TRBV29-1 and TRBJ1-1, with 7 bases identical to TRBD1. V lost 0 bases, J lost 0 bases, and 7 bases stayed unmatched. The length of the CDR3 is 16 residues. Germline lookup yields CDR1 SQVTM and CDR2 ANQGSEA. The CDR3 DNA reads as TGCAGCGTTGAAGAAAAACCGGGACAGATGAACACTGAAGCTTTCTTT. Residues: CSVEEKPGQMNTEAFF. The whole variable domain, filled in from reference TRBV29-1 and TRBJ1-1, reads SAVISQKPSRDICQRGTSLTIQCQVDSQVTMMFWYRQQPGQSLTLIATANQGSEATYESGFVIDKFPISRPNLTFSTLTVSNMSPEDSSIYLCSVEEKPGQMNTEAFFGQGTRLTVV.

This rearrangement joins TRBV27 to TRBJ1-4; possible D gene TRBD1, 5 bases. V was cut by 2 bases and J by 8 bases, with 12 bases left in between. Germline V gives CDR1 MNHEY, CDR2 SMNVEV (reference sequence). The CDR3 is 14 amino acids. As DNA, the CDR3 is TGTGCCAGCAGTTTAAAGGGGAGTAGAGAAAAACTGTTTTTT. It yields the protein CASSLKGSREKLFF.

This clonotype was counted ten times or more. The chain recombines TRBV6-2 or TRBV6-3 with TRBJ2-7; D is undetermined. This CDR3 is built from 13 residues. Between the trimmed V and J ends, which lost 5 bases and 3 bases, there was a span of 11 bases. Germline CDR1 MNHEY, CDR2 SVGEGT. In DNA form, the CDR3 reads TGTGCCAGCAGTCCTTCCTTCTACTACGAGCAGTACTTC. It yields the protein CASSPSFYYEQYF.

This clonotype was recorded at least ten times. This rearrangement joins TRBV7-2 to TRBJ2-7; D is ambiguous. V lost 1 base and J lost 0, with 10 bases in between. The V gene's germline CDR1 is SGHTA and CDR2 FQGNSA. The CDR3 is 15 residues long. CDR3 coding DNA: TGTGCCAGCAGCTTAGGCAATACGTACTCCTACGAGCAGTACTTC. Protein product: CASSLGNTYSYEQYF.

This clonotype was recorded at least ten times. The rearrangement links TRBV6-6 to TRBJ2-7; the match to TRBD1 covers 7 bases. The length of the CDR3 is 13 residues. Germline V gene data show CDR1 as MNHNY and CDR2 as SVGAGI (reference sequence). The J segment lost 6 bases and the V segment lost 2 bases, leaving 4 bases of the junction unmatched. CDR3 residues: CASSYPQGTEQYF. In DNA form, the CDR3 reads TGTGCCAGCAGTTACCCACAGGGGACCGAGCAGTACTTC.

This clonotype was counted many times. J is TRBJ2-1 and V is TRBV7-6; 10 bases agree with TRBD2. In germline, CDR1 is SGHVS, CDR2 FNYEAQ. Trimming cost V 5 bases and J 8 bases; bases outside gene matches: 15. CDR3 length: 17 amino acids. The CDR3: CASSLRPRAGGTHEQFF. The DNA of the CDR3 is TGTGCCAGCAGCCTACGCCCACGAGCGGGGGGGACCCATGAGCAGTTCTTC.

This clonotype was detected only a few times. This CDR3 reads CASSRNSRNGGELFF. In DNA form, the CDR3 reads TGTGCCAGTAGTCGGAACAGCCGAAATGGCGGGGAGCTGTTTTTT. V is TRBV19 and J is TRBJ2-2; D call uncertain. V dropped 5 bases and J dropped 7 bases, with 17 bases sitting between them. This CDR3 has 15 amino acids. Looked up from germline, CDR1 is LNHDA and CDR2 is SQIVND (reference sequence).

V gene TRBV6-1 combines with J gene TRBJ1-1; 7 bases are a match to TRBD1. The CDR3 sequence is 14 residues long. Germline CDR1 and CDR2: MNHNS and SASEGT. The ends lost 7 bases at V and 4 bases at J; junction bases unmatched: 9. The CDR3 spells CASIREQGITEAFF. Here the CDR3 DNA reads TGTGCCAGCATCCGAGAACAGGGGATCACTGAAGCTTTCTTT.

The rearrangement links TRBV20-1 to TRBJ2-1, with TRBD1 matching over 7 bases. This CDR3 spans 14 amino acids. V lost 6 bases and J lost 6; bases outside the gene matches: 11. Per the germline V gene, CDR1 is DFQATT and CDR2 is SNEGSKA (reference sequence). The CDR3 here is CSAITGATGNEQFF. CDR3 sequence (DNA): TGCAGTGCGATTACAGGGGCAACGGGCAATGAGCAGTTCTTC.

This clonotype occurred many times. The chain links TRBV7-2 to TRBJ2-1; D possibly corresponds to TRBD2 (7 bases). V lost 5 bases and J 4 bases, leaving 18 bases between the germline ends. The germline V gene has CDR1 SGHTA and CDR2 FQGNSA. CDR3 size: 16 residues. In DNA form, the CDR3 reads TGTGCCAGCAGCGGGGGGGGCTTGCGGGGTTACAATGAGCAGTTCTTC. Translating gives CASSGGGLRGYNEQFF.

Many counts were recorded for this clonotype. Here the CDR3 reads CASSLWQNTGELFF. CDR3 DNA: TGTGCCAGCAGCTTGTGGCAGAACACCGGGGAGCTGTTTTTT. V gene TRBV11-2 combines with J gene TRBJ2-2, with D unclear. V lost 3 bases and J lost 1, with 6 bases in between. The CDR3 contains 14 residues. Germline values: CDR1 SGHAT, CDR2 FQNNGV.

This clonotype was detected a few times. In DNA, the CDR3 is TGCAGTGCTCCGGGACACGGGAGTGATGAGCAGTACTTC. Residues: CSAPGHGSDEQYF. The chain employs TRBV20-1 and TRBJ2-7; D may be TRBD1 or TRBD2 (6 bases each). The CDR3 covers 13 residues. V was cut by 5 bases and J by 7 bases, with 18 bases left in between. The V gene's germline CDR1 is DFQATT and CDR2 SNEGSKA (reference sequence).